The 4 T cell receptor beta chains below all came from one sample that was sequenced in a study of T cell repertoires in ileal Crohn's disease. Time point in this sample: neoterminal ileum biopsy at postoperative endoscopy, about 6 months after surgery. Some clones are missing from TCRdb's copy, which holds only in-frame ones; the method was immunoSEQ multiplex PCR. The sample includes about 9,400 clones, around 73% of them seen just once. Sequenced material: ileal tissue. All receptors come from an adult with Crohn's disease.

The J gene is TRBJ2-6, the V gene TRBV18, with a possible D match to TRBD2 (6 bases). Germline V lookup: CDR1 KGHSH, CDR2 LQKENI. The CDR3 length is 16 residues. V lost 5 bases, J lost 0 bases, and 11 bases lay in between. The CDR3 spells CASSGGTSSGANVLTF. CDR3 in DNA: TGTGCCAGCTCAGGGGGGACGAGCTCTGGGGCCAACGTCCTGACTTTC.

The chain has TRBV4-2 and TRBJ2-7, with 10 bases matching TRBD2. V lost 0 bases to trimming and J lost 1 base; unmatched junction nucleotides: 3. This CDR3 is built from 16 residues. Per the germline V gene, CDR1 is LGHNA and CDR2 is YNFKEQ. In DNA form, the CDR3 reads TGTGCCAGCAGCCAAGATGCAGCGGGAGGGTCCTACGAGCAGTACTTC. This encodes CASSQDAAGGSYEQYF.

The genes are TRBV6-5 and TRBJ1-1; D is unresolved. CDR3 size: 13 residues. V shed 0 bases and J shed 10 bases, with 12 bases lying between them. The germline V gene has CDR1 MNHEY and CDR2 SVGAGI. CDR3 loop: CASSYSIGGGAFF. CDR3 DNA: TGTGCCAGCAGTTACTCTATAGGCGGCGGAGCTTTCTTT.

V gene TRBV6-5 combines with J gene TRBJ1-4; TRBD1 matches 9 bases. CDR1 and CDR2 (germline): MNHEY, SVGAGI. This CDR3 has 15 amino acids. V gave up 6 bases and J gave up 7 bases; unmatched junction bases: 9. CDR3 sequence (DNA): TGTGCCAGCAGCCCGAAGGGGACAGGGTCTGAAAAACTGTTTTTT. Amino acids: CASSPKGTGSEKLFF.